Each of the 27 T cell receptor beta chains below was sequenced from the same sample in a study of blood T cells in healthy people across ages (dated by TCRdb to the mid-2010s). Library construction relied on 5' RACE. These reads were obtained on an Illumina HiSeq 2500. A second about 7 to 12 cycle PCR used a sample-barcoded 5' primer and a J-beta primer mix. TCRdb reprocessing: public reads trimmed at Q25 with fastp, clones called with MiXCR, in-frame beta chains kept. Each record represents a unique CDR3 protein, reported with the most common genes and DNA among its rows. Present in this sample are about 780,000 distinct CDR3 sequences, 20% to 30% of which were seen just once. The ten largest make up approximately 2.9% of the sample. These data were likewise used in another study, on T cells of mothers and their children.

Sequenced sample: blood. The receptors originated from a boy under 18 in good health.

The V call is TRBV4-1, the J call TRBJ2-5, with D maybe TRBD2 (5 bases). The germline gives CDR1 MGHRA, CDR2 YSYEKL. Trimming removed 0 bases from V and 4 bases from J, with 21 bases in between. The CDR3 has 18 residues. CDR3 sequence: CASSQDSGAQLAVETQYF. DNA of the CDR3: TGCGCCAGCAGCCAAGATTCCGGCGCGCAGCTAGCCGTAGAGACCCAGTACTTC.

This sequence joins TRBV29-1 and TRBJ2-7, with D perhaps matching TRBD1 (7 bases). The CDR3 length is 12 residues. The germline V and J ends were trimmed by 7 bases and 4 bases, with 14 bases remaining between them. Germline values: CDR1 SQVTM, CDR2 ANQGSEA. The CDR3 DNA reads as TGCAGCGCAGAATCAGGGGGGTACGAGCAGTACTTC. Its protein is CSAESGGYEQYF.

The chain uses TRBV24-1 and TRBJ2-3, with a weak D call TRBD1 (5 bases). CDR1 and CDR2 from the germline V gene are KGHDR and SFDVKD. This CDR3 region has 14 residues. The V end was cut by 3 bases, the J end by 7 bases, with 13 bases between. Written as DNA, the CDR3 is TGTGCCACCAGTGATCCCAATAGGGGCAATACGCAGTATTTT. Translated: CATSDPNRGNTQYF.

The chain joins TRBV12-5 to TRBJ1-1; tentative D call: TRBD1 (6 bases). Trimming took off 3 bases at V and 4 bases at J, with 12 bases between the two ends. The germline V gene encodes CDR1 LGHNT and CDR2 FRNRAP. The CDR3 extends over 14 amino acids. For the CDR3, the DNA is TGTGCTAGTGGTTTAAGACAGGCTCTCACTGAAGCTTTCTTT. Its protein product is CASGLRQALTEAFF.

The table lists this clonotype with a few counts. The rearrangement joins TRBV6-1 to TRBJ2-7, with 10 nucleotides matching TRBD2. With the DNA end fitting TRBJ2-1 better, the J assignment may be wrong. Germline V gives CDR1 MNHNS, CDR2 SASEGT. CDR3 length equals 16 residues. The CDR3 DNA is TGTGCCAGCAGTCTAGCGGGGGCCTTCCTGGGGGGTGAGCAGTTCTTC. Amino acids: CASSLAGAFLGGEQFF.

For the CDR3, the DNA is TGTGCCACCAGTGATCGACGGGACGGAGAGCAGTTCTTC. Protein: CATSDRRDGEQFF. The rearrangement joins TRBV24-1 to TRBJ2-5, with D possibly being TRBD1 or TRBD2 (5 bases each). The tail of the sequence fits TRBJ2-1 better, so the J call may be wrong. The CDR3 length is 13 residues. Germline V gene data show CDR1 as KGHDR and CDR2 as SFDVKD.

Remarks on this clonotype: The junction and the germline gene differ at one end; a read error may be behind it. This chain's CDR3 is CTSSPGTAYGYTF. Written as DNA, the CDR3 is TGTACCAGCAGCCCCGGGACAGCCTATGGCTACACCTTC. V and J are TRBV3-1 and TRBJ1-2, with TRBD1 matching over 7 bases. This CDR3 comprises 13 residues. The V gene's germline CDR1 is LGHDT and CDR2 YNNKEL (reference sequence).

The chain carries TRBV5-6 and TRBJ1-5, with D uncertain. Trimming took off 4 bases at V and 0 bases at J, with 11 bases between the two ends. This CDR3 is 15 amino acids long. Looked up from germline, CDR1 is SGHDT and CDR2 is YYEEEE. In nucleotides, the CDR3 is TGTGCCAGCAGCCCCGCAGGCTATAGCAATCAGCCCCAGCATTTT. Protein: CASSPAGYSNQPQHF. Complete variable domain (other parts from reference TRBV5-6 and TRBJ1-5): DAGVTQSPTHLIKTRGQQVTLRCSPKSGHDTVSWYQQALGQGPQFIFQYYEEEERQRGNFPDRFSGHQFPNYSSELNVNALLLGDSALYLCASSPAGYSNQPQHFGDGTRLSIL.

This sequence joins TRBV5-1 and TRBJ2-5; the match to TRBD2 covers 13 bases. The trim removed 3 bases at V and 12 bases at J, leaving 11 bases unmatched. The CDR3 loop spans 15 amino acids. Germline CDR1 is SGHRS and CDR2 is YFSETQ. The CDR3, as DNA: TGCGCCAGCAGCTCCGGACTAGCGGGGGCGCCCGTGGAGTACTTC. Amino acid sequence: CASSSGLAGAPVEYF.

This clonotype was seen only a few times. The chain links TRBV3-1 to TRBJ2-2; D gene ambiguous. The CDR3 totals 15 residues. Germline V gene lookup returns CDR1 LGHDT and CDR2 YNNKEL (reference sequence). The V end was cut by 1 base, the J end by 3 bases, with 9 bases between. Here the CDR3 reads CASSQVRAYTGELFF. CDR3 bases: TGTGCCAGCAGCCAAGTTAGGGCCTACACCGGGGAGCTGTTTTTT.

The gene calls are TRBV5-1 and TRBJ1-2, with D maybe TRBD1 (5 bases). Germline-derived CDR1 and CDR2 are SGHRS and YFSETQ. The CDR3 sequence is 15 residues long. Trimming shortened V by 4 bases and J by 0 bases, and 13 bases separated the two germline ends. CDR3 protein: CASSPRWGSNYGYTF. The CDR3 bases are TGCGCCAGCAGCCCTCGGTGGGGCTCTAACTATGGCTACACCTTC. Together with reference TRBV5-1 and TRBJ1-2, the CDR3 gives the full variable domain: KAGVTQTPRYLIKTRGQQVTLSCSPISGHRSVSWYQQTPGQGLQFLFEYFSETQRNKGNFPGRFSGRQFSNSRSEMNVSTLELGDSALYLCASSPRWGSNYGYTFGSGTRLTVV.

This rearrangement joins TRBV29-1 to TRBJ1-1; D gene uncertain. The CDR3 loop spans 15 amino acids. Trimming shortened V by 0 bases and J by 1 base, and 12 bases separated the two germline ends. Germline V CDR1 and CDR2: SQVTM, ANQGSEA. CDR3 DNA sequence: TGCAGCGTTGAAGAGAACCCGTTTGGGAACACTGAAGCTTTCTTT. Translation gives CSVEENPFGNTEAFF. Filled out from reference TRBV29-1 and TRBJ1-1, the complete variable domain reads SAVISQKPSRDICQRGTSLTIQCQVDSQVTMMFWYRQQPGQSLTLIATANQGSEATYESGFVIDKFPISRPNLTFSTLTVSNMSPEDSSIYLCSVEENPFGNTEAFFGQGTRLTVV.

The genes are TRBV5-5 and TRBJ2-5, with 7 bases identical to TRBD1. The J call may not be correct, given that the DNA end is closer to TRBJ2-1. The CDR3 is made up of 15 amino acids. The germline V gene has CDR1 SGHKS and CDR2 YYEKEE (reference sequence). As DNA, the CDR3 is TGTGCCAGCAGCTTCGACAGGGTGGCCTACAATGAGCAGTTCTTC. Amino acid sequence: CASSFDRVAYNEQFF.

This chain links TRBV11-2 with TRBJ2-2; 11 bases are a match to TRBD2. The germline V gene has CDR1 SGHAT and CDR2 FQNNGV. J was trimmed by 4 bases and V by 2 bases; bases with no gene match: 3. The CDR3 totals 16 residues. For the CDR3, the DNA is TGTGCCAGCAGCTTACGACTAGCGGGGAGCACCGGGGAGCTGTTTTTT. Protein product: CASSLRLAGSTGELFF. Full variable domain (rest looked up from reference TRBV11-2 and TRBJ2-2): EAGVAQSPRYKIIEKRQSVAFWCNPISGHATLYWYQQILGQGPKLLIQFQNNGVVDDSQLPKDRFSAERLKGVDSTLKIQPAKLEDSAVYLCASSLRLAGSTGELFFGEGSRLTVL.

This clonotype came up many times. V gene TRBV9 combines with J gene TRBJ2-5; D gene unclear. The ends were cut back, 6 bases at V and 2 bases at J, with 11 bases in the middle. Germline values: CDR1 SGDLS, CDR2 YYNGEE. The CDR3 covers 13 residues. Written as DNA, the CDR3 is TGTGCCAGCACTAGGGCCGGTCAAGAGACCCAGTACTTC. Translated, it gives CASTRAGQETQYF.

This clonotype was counted between two and nine times. The genes are TRBV7-2 and TRBJ1-2; D is undetermined. The germline V gene encodes CDR1 SGHTA and CDR2 FQGNSA. V was cut by 2 bases and J by 4 bases, with 14 bases left in between. CDR3 size: 15 residues. The CDR3 DNA reads as TGTGCCAGCAGCTTAAGTTCGTGTGGCCCCTATGGCTACACCTTC. Translation gives CASSLSSCGPYGYTF.

DNA for the CDR3: TGTGCCAGCAGGTCGGGGGGAAATGAGCAGTTCTTC. Its protein product is CASRSGGNEQFF. The J gene is TRBJ2-1, the V gene TRBV3-1, with 7 positions matching TRBD2. The ends lost 6 bases at V and 7 bases at J; junction bases unmatched: 3. The CDR3 extends over 12 amino acids. Germline V CDR1 and CDR2: LGHDT, YNNKEL (reference sequence).

This clonotype was detected many times. V is TRBV20-1 and J is TRBJ2-3; 9 nucleotides align to TRBD1. Germline loops: CDR1 DFQATT, CDR2 SNEGSKA (reference sequence). V was clipped by 5 bases and J by 0 bases; unmatched bases: 3. The CDR3 is made up of 14 amino acids. CDR3 amino acids: CSAGGTGSTDTQYF. The DNA of the CDR3 is TGCAGTGCTGGAGGGACAGGGAGCACAGATACGCAGTATTTT.

This clonotype appeared a single time. A much more abundant neighbour one base away suggests this may be a read error. The chain combines TRBV5-5 with TRBJ2-1, with 7 bases fitting TRBD1. This CDR3 contains 15 residues. CDR1 and CDR2 from the germline V gene are SGHKS and YYEKEE (reference sequence). The CDR3 is CASSLTGEAYDEQFF. The CDR3, as DNA: TGTGCCAGCAGCTTGACAGGGGAAGCCTACGATGAGCAGTTCTTC.

The rearrangement joins TRBV28 to TRBJ1-2; unclear D gene. The V gene lost 6 bases and the J gene lost 1 base, with 9 bases spanning the gap. This CDR3 region has 13 residues. Per the germline V gene, CDR1 is MDHEN and CDR2 is SYDVKM. The CDR3: CASRRRDNYGYTF. The DNA for the CDR3 is TGTGCCAGCAGGCGTAGGGATAACTATGGCTACACCTTC.

The chain recombines TRBV3-1 with TRBJ1-5; no definite D call. V lost 0 bases and J 7 bases, leaving 13 bases between the germline ends. The CDR3 is 15 residues long. The germline CDR1 and CDR2 sequences are LGHDT and YNNKEL (reference sequence). The CDR3 sequence is CASSQDRTLPQPQHF. The CDR3 DNA reads TGTGCCAGCAGCCAAGACAGGACCCTTCCCCAGCCCCAGCATTTT.

This clonotype was seen more than once but under ten times. CDR3 nucleotide sequence: TGTGCCAGCAGTGACCAGGGTTTCCAAGAGACCCAGTACTTC. Its protein is CASSDQGFQETQYF. The J gene is TRBJ2-5, the V gene TRBV6-1; a weak D match, TRBD1 (5 bases). V lost 3 bases and J lost 1, with 9 bases in between. The CDR3 contains 14 residues. Germline lookup yields CDR1 MNHNS and CDR2 SASEGT.

In this sample, this clonotype turned up a few times. This sequence joins TRBV4-1 and TRBJ2-5; D remains unclear. Germline CDR1 is MGHRA and CDR2 is YSYEKL. Trimming took 0 bases from V and 5 from J, leaving 10 bases between them. The CDR3 totals 14 residues. CDR3 bases: TGCGCCAGCAGCCAAGATCTTGGAGCTGAGACCCAGTACTTC. It encodes CASSQDLGAETQYF.

The chain's CDR3 is CASSRPRDRESQPQHF. The CDR3 nucleotides are TGTGCCAGCAGCAGACCCCGGGACAGGGAGAGTCAGCCCCAGCATTTT. This chain links TRBV21-1 with TRBJ1-5; TRBD1 is the table's D call and was not checked against the DNA. TRBV21-1 is reported as a pseudogene. The CDR3 has 16 residues.

The chain combines TRBV7-3 with TRBJ2-7, with D maybe TRBD2 (7 bases). The CDR3 is 15 residues long. The germline gives CDR1 SGHTA, CDR2 FQGTGA. V was trimmed by 5 bases and J by 0 bases, leaving 14 bases between them. The CDR3 DNA follows: TGTGCCAGCAGCCCACTCGCGGGGGCCTCCTACGAGCAGTACTTC. This sequence encodes CASSPLAGASYEQYF.

The chain uses TRBV6-6 and TRBJ2-1; TRBD2 aligns across 8 bases. Germline CDR1 and CDR2: MNHNY and SVGAGI (reference sequence). This CDR3 spans 15 amino acids. V shed 6 bases, J shed 7 bases, and the junction held 11 bases outside the gene matches. The CDR3 sequence: CASSPPGGIGNEQFF. The CDR3 bases are TGTGCCAGCAGCCCTCCGGGGGGGATTGGGAATGAGCAGTTCTTC.

This clonotype has just a few counts. V usage is TRBV27 and J usage is TRBJ1-1, with TRBD1 as a possible D gene (5 bases). CDR1 MNHEY and CDR2 SMNVEV come from the germline V gene (reference sequence). V was cut by 5 bases and J by 3 bases, with 13 bases left in between. The CDR3 has 14 residues. CDR3 sequence (DNA): TGTGCCAGCAGTCACAATCGGGGGTACACTGAAGCTTTCTTT. Translating it yields CASSHNRGYTEAFF.